This is a list of T cell receptor beta chains from one sample in a study of T cell responses to AZD1222 COVID-19 vaccine. Method: immunoSEQ multiplex PCR; TCRdb's copy keeps in-frame clones and lacks some. There are 150,000 to 200,000 clones in the sample; roughly 88% occur only once, and around 4.4% lies in the top ten. Material: peripheral blood, obtained 28 days after the second AZD1222 dose. The origin of the receptors is an adult who received the AZD1222 COVID-19 vaccine. Both conserved end residues are part of each CDR3. The D gene is left open where the match is weak. The size of a clone is reported for some rows only, either as once, few or many, or as a class for expanded clones.

TRBJ2-3 | TRBV19 | - | - | TGTGCCAGTAGTAATGGGGGCCTGGGGGATACGCAGTATTTT | CASSNGGLGDTQYF
TRBJ1-5 | TRBV7-2 | - | - | TGTGCCAGCAGTTTTTTTAGGGATCAGCCCCAGCATTTT | CASSFFRDQPQHF
TRBJ2-3 | TRBV11-3 | TRBD2 | - | TGTGCCAGCAGCTTATCGACTAGCGGGTTGGGCACAGATACGCAGTATTTT | CASSLSTSGLGTDTQYF
TRBJ1-2 | TRBV19 | TRBD1 | - | TGTGCCAGTAGTAACCCGGGACAGGAGGAGGGCTACACCTTC | CASSNPGQEEGYTF
TRBJ1-5 | TRBV19 | - | - | TGTGCCAGTACGGTGGGTCGACGCCACTTTTCCAATCAGCCCCAGCATTTT | CASTVGRRHFSNQPQHF
TRBJ2-1 | TRBV7-2 | - | - | TGTGCCAGCAGCTTAGAACAGGCCGACAATGAGCAGTTCTTC | CASSLEQADNEQFF
TRBJ2-6 | TRBV7-6 | - | once | TGTGCCAGCAGCTCAGGGGCGGCCAACGTCCTGACTTTC | CASSSGAANVLTF
TRBJ2-1 | TRBV30 | - | - | TGTGCCTGGAGTGTAATTACTCCGGGGGAGCAGTTCTTC | CAWSVITPGEQFF
TRBJ1-5 | TRBV3-1/TRBV3-2 | - | - | TGTGCCAGCAGCCAAGCCCCATCTGGGCAGCCCCAGCATTTT | CASSQAPSGQPQHF
TRBJ1-2 | TRBV6-5 | TRBD1 | - | TGTGCCAGCAGTTACGGACAGGCCTATGGCTACACCTTC | CASSYGQAYGYTF
TRBJ1-1 | TRBV5-6 | - | - | TGTGCCAGCAGTGTGACAGGTCGCGTCACTGAAGCTTTCTTT | CASSVTGRVTEAFF
TRBJ2-2 | TRBV6-1 | TRBD2 | - | TGTGCCAGCAGTGAAGAGGAGGGAGGGCAGCAGGTGTTTTTT | CASSEEEGGQQVFF
TRBJ1-5 | TRBV12-3/TRBV12-4 | - | - | TGTGCCAGCAGTCCGGAGCGCGATCAGCCCCAGCATTTT | CASSPERDQPQHF
TRBJ1-1 | TRBV19 | - | - | TGTGCCAGTAGTACGGCCTCACAGGGAGGAACTGAAGCTTTCTTT | CASSTASQGGTEAFF
TRBJ2-1 | TRBV7-9 | - | - | TGTGCCAGCAGCTCCCGCGTCGGGGTCTACAATGAGCAGTTCTTC | CASSSRVGVYNEQFF
TRBJ1-1 | TRBV12-3/TRBV12-4 | - | - | TGTGCCAGCAGTGGAGTCACCCTTGAAGCTTTCTTT | CASSGVTLEAFF
TRBJ2-3 | TRBV25-1 | TRBD2 | - | TGTGCCAGCAGTGAGGCTCAGCGGGGGCCGCGCACAGATACGCAGTATTTT | CASSEAQRGPRTDTQYF
TRBJ1-4 | TRBV6-2/TRBV6-3 | - | - | TGTGCCAGCAGTTCCACCGACCGGGGGGGAAAACTGTTTTTT | CASSSTDRGGKLFF
TRBJ2-7 | TRBV5-1 | TRBD2 | - | TGCGCCAGCAGCTTGGGCCCGCTGACTAGCGGGCGGATTAACGAGCAGTACTTC | CASSLGPLTSGRINEQYF
TRBJ2-2 | TRBV7-2 | - | - | TGTGCCAGCAGCTTTGAAGTCGGGGAGCTGTTTTTT | CASSFEVGELFF
TRBJ2-3 | TRBV10-3 | TRBD2 | once | TGTGCCATCAGTGACCCAAGCGGGGGCACAGATACGCAGTATTTT | CAISDPSGGTDTQYF
TRBJ1-2 | TRBV30 | - | - | TGTGCCTGGTCCCCCCGATTCTATGGCTACACCTTC | CAWSPRFYGYTF